This is a list of T cell receptor beta chains from one sample in a study of shared clonotypes between healthy human individuals. Assay used: immunoSEQ multiplex PCR; TCRdb lists only in-frame clones, some missing. This table holds hundreds of thousands of clones, approximately 95% found once. The sequenced material came from naive CD8+ T cells sorted from blood. The receptors were sampled from a woman aged 25 to 39 in good health. Both conserved end residues are part of each CDR3. The D gene is left open where the match is weak. The listing skips clone size in some rows; elsewhere it reads once, few, many or a size class.

cdr3_nt cdr3_aa v_call clone_size d_call j_call
TGTGCCAGCAGCGTCCCGTTTTTAGGGCAAGTGTCCACTGAAGCTTTCTTT CASSVPFLGQVSTEAFF TRBV7-9 NA NA TRBJ1-1
TGTGCCAGCAGCTGGGGGACAGGGGTAGTCAACGAGCAGTACTTC CASSWGTGVVNEQYF TRBV28 NA TRBD1 TRBJ2-7
TGTGCCAGCTCATCCGGGACACTTGAAAAACTGTTTTTT CASSSGTLEKLFF TRBV18 NA NA TRBJ1-4
TGTGCCAGCAGCCAAGTTGTGGGTGACAGGGGCCTTTCTGGCTACACCTTC CASSQVVGDRGLSGYTF TRBV4-2 once TRBD1 TRBJ1-2
TGCAGTGCTAGAGATTTTGCAGCTTTCTTT CSARDFAAFF TRBV20-1 NA NA TRBJ1-1
TGCGCCAGCAGTCAGGGTCCAGGGATGAACACTGAAGCTTTCTTT CASSQGPGMNTEAFF TRBV23-1 NA NA TRBJ1-1
TGTGCCAGCAGTACTAGCGGGAGGTCCTACGAGCAGTACTTC CASSTSGRSYEQYF TRBV7-9 NA TRBD2 TRBJ2-7
TGTGCCAGCAGTTACACCCGACAGGGGGTCTACGAGCAGTACTTC CASSYTRQGVYEQYF TRBV6-5 NA TRBD1 TRBJ2-7
TGTGCCAGCGTCCGGGACAGGGGGCAGCATTTT CASVRDRGQHF TRBV27 NA TRBD1 TRBJ1-5
TGTGCCAGTTATGAGACCGCGGTAGGTGCAGATACGCAGTATTTT CASYETAVGADTQYF TRBV27 once NA TRBJ2-3
TGTGCCAGCTCGCGGACTAGCGGGAGATACAATGAGCAGTTCTTC CASSRTSGRYNEQFF TRBV7-6 NA TRBD2 TRBJ2-1
TGTGCCTGGAGTGTTGCAGGGGGCATCCACAATGAGCAGTTCTTC CAWSVAGGIHNEQFF TRBV30 NA TRBD1 TRBJ2-1
TGTGCCAGTAAGGGGGGGCCACTCAATTCACCCCTCCACTTT CASKGGPLNSPLHF TRBV19 NA NA TRBJ1-6
TGTGCCAGCAGCCAACCACGAGGTGAGAGCTCCTACGAGCAGTACTTC CASSQPRGESSYEQYF TRBV4-2 NA NA TRBJ2-7
TGTGCCAGCAGCTTAGGGGACGGCCGTGAAGCTTTCTTT CASSLGDGREAFF TRBV5-4 NA NA TRBJ1-1